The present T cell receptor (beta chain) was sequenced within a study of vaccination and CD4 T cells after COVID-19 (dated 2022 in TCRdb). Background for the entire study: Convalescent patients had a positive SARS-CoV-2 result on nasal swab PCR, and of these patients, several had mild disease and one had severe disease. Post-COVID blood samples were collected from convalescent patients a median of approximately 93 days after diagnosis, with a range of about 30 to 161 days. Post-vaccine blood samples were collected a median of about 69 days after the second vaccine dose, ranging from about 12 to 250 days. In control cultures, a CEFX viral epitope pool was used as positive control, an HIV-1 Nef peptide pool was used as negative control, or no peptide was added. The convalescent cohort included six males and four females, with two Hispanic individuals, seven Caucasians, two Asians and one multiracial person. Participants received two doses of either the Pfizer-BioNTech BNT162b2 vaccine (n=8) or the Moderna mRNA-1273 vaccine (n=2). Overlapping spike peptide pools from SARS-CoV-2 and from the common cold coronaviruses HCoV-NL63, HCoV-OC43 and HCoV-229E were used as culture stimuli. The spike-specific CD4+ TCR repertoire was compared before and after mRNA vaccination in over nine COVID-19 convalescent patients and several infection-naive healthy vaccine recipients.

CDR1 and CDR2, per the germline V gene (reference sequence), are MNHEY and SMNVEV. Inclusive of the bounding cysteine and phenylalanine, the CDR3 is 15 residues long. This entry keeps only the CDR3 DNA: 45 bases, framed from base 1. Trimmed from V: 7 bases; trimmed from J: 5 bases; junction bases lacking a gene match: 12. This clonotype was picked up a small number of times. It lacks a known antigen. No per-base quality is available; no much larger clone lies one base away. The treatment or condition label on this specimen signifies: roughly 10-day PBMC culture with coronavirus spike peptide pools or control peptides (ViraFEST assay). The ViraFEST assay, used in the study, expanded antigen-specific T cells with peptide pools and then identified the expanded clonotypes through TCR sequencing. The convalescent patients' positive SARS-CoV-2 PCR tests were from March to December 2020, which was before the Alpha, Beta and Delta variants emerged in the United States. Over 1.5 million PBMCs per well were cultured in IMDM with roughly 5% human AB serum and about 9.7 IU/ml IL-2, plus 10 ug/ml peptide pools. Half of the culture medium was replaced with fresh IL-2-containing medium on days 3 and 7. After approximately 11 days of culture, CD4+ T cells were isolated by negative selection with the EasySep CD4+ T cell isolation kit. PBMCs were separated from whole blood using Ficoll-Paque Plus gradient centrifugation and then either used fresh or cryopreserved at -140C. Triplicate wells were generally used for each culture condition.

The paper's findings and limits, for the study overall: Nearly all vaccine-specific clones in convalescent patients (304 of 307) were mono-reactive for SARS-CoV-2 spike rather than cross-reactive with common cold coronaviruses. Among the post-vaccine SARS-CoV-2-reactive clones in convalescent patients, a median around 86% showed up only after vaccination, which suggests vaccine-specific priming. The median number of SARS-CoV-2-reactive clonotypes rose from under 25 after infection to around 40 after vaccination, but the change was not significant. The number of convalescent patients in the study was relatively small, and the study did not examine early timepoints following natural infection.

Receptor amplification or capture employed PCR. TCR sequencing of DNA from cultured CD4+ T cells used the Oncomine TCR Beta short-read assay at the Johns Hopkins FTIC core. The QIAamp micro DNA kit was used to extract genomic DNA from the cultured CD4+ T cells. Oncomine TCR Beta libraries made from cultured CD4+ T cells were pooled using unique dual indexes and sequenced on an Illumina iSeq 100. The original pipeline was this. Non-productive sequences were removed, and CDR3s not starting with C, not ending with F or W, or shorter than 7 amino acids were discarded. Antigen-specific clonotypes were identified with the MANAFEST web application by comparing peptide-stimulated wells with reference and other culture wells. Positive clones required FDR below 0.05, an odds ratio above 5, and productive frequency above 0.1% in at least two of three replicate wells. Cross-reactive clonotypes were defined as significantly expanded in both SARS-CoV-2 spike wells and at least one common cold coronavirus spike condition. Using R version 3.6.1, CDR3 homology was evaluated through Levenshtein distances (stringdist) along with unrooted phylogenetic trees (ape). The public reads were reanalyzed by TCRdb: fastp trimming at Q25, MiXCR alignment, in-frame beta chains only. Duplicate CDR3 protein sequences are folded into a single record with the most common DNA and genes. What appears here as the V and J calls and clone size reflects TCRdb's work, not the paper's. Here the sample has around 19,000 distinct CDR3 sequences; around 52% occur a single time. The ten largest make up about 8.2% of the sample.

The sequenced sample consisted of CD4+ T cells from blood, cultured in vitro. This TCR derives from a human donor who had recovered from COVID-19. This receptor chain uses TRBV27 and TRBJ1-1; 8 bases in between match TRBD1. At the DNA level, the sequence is TGTGCCAGCACCCAATCAGGGGGCGAAGGTACTGAAGCTTTCTTT. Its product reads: CASTQSGGEGTEAFF.